This T cell receptor beta chain was observed in a study of T cell repertoires in cytomegalovirus infection (dated by TCRdb to about 2019). For the study in its entirety: Recently identified HLA-C-restricted CMV epitopes, whose presentation resists viral immunomodulation, were targeted by peptide stimulations together with well-studied HLA-B-restricted epitopes. Donor HLA type was relevant to the analysis, as public TCR beta signatures indicated carriage of CMV infection together with the matching HLA type. What the authors observed across the whole study: The ex vivo response was dominated by HLA-C-restricted CMV-specific TCR beta clonotypes, which also provided the single most frequent clonotype in two of eight donors. In both this cohort and an independent approximately 370-donor cohort, the cumulative frequency of public TCR beta family members distinguished carriers of CMV infection plus the relevant HLA type.

Note on this clonotype: Its cognate antigen has yet to be identified. One base away there is no much larger clone; base qualities are not given.

The treatment or condition label for this specimen denotes: in vitro stimulation with specific CMV peptide epitopes to enrich CMV-specific T cells. The germline V gene (reference sequence) supplies CDR1 GTSNPN and CDR2 SVGIG. Including the terminal cysteine and phenylalanine, the CDR3 comprises 12 residues. The only DNA kept is the CDR3, 36 bases in frame from the first base. V loses 4 bases, J loses 8 bases, and the germline ends lie 14 bases apart. TCRdb lists the instrument as Illumina HiSeq 1500. The public reads were reanalyzed by TCRdb: fastp trimming at Q25, MiXCR alignment, in-frame beta chains only. Rows with a matching CDR3 protein are joined into one entry that keeps the most common DNA and genes. For this sample the table gives about 46,000 distinct CDR3 sequences, of which around 21% were detected only once. Roughly 50% of the sample is taken by the ten largest.

The receptor's source is a human donor in good health (CMV status not recorded). Some clones in this sample may be carry-over from other donors' samples. Sequenced material: CD8+ T cells from cultured PBMCs, taken from culture after CMV antigen stimulation. The rearranged segments are TRBV30 and TRBJ1-2, with the D gene uncertain. The DNA is TGTGCCTGGACTCCCGGGAATGGGGGCTACACCTTC. The encoded protein is CAWTPGNGGYTF.